This is a list of T cell receptor beta chains from one sample in a study of blood T cells in healthy people across ages. TCRdb itself ran the 5' RACE reads through MiXCR, one entry per CDR3 protein. The sample records about 780,000 distinct CDR3 sequences, about a quarter being singletons. A further study also used this sample, focusing on T cells of mothers and their children.

Sequencing used blood. The source is a boy between 10 and 17 years old in good health. The CDR3 runs from the conserved cysteine through the conserved F or W. Each record gives: J gene, clone size, D gene, V gene, CDR3 DNA, CDR3 protein. The D gene is left open where the match is weak. The listing skips clone size in some rows; elsewhere it reads once, few, many or a size class.

j_gene: TRBJ2-5
abundance: NA
d_gene: NA
v_gene: TRBV20-1
CDR3nt: TGCAGTGCTAGAGAGGAAGGAAGGTTGGAGACCCAGTACTTC
CDR3aa: CSAREEGRLETQYF

j_gene: TRBJ1-5
abundance: many
d_gene: NA
v_gene: TRBV4-1
CDR3nt: TGCGCCAGCAGCCCGAAAAGCGGGGGTCTCAATCAGCCCCAGCATTTT
CDR3aa: CASSPKSGGLNQPQHF

j_gene: TRBJ1-1
abundance: once
d_gene: NA
v_gene: TRBV3-1
CDR3nt: TGTGCCAGCAGCCAAGATACTCCGGCTTTCTTT
CDR3aa: CASSQDTPAFF

j_gene: TRBJ1-1
abundance: NA
d_gene: NA
v_gene: TRBV14
CDR3nt: TGTGCCAGCAGCCAAGCGAGAGGAGGTGAAGCTTTCTTT
CDR3aa: CASSQARGGEAFF

j_gene: TRBJ1-6
abundance: many
d_gene: NA
v_gene: TRBV20-1
CDR3nt: TGCAGTGCACGAGGTGTGTTAGTAGTTCCCCTCCACTTT
CDR3aa: CSARGVLVVPLHF

j_gene: TRBJ2-1
abundance: NA
d_gene: TRBD2
v_gene: TRBV5-1
CDR3nt: TGCGCCAGCAGCTCGCAGGGCGGGGGGGCCAATGAGCAGTTCTTC
CDR3aa: CASSSQGGGANEQFF

j_gene: TRBJ2-7
abundance: NA
d_gene: NA
v_gene: TRBV29-1
CDR3nt: TGCAGCGTTGCGATGGCGGGGTCCTACGAGCAGTACTTC
CDR3aa: CSVAMAGSYEQYF

j_gene: TRBJ1-6
abundance: NA
d_gene: NA
v_gene: TRBV12-3/TRBV12-4
CDR3nt: TGTGCCAGCAGTTTGGGGGAGTTGCCCCTCCACTTT
CDR3aa: CASSLGELPLHF

j_gene: TRBJ2-1
abundance: NA
d_gene: NA
v_gene: TRBV9
CDR3nt: TGTGCCAGCAGCGTCCGCGGGGAGTACAATGAGCAGTTCTTC
CDR3aa: CASSVRGEYNEQFF

j_gene: TRBJ2-1
abundance: few
d_gene: TRBD2
v_gene: TRBV24-1
CDR3nt: TGTGCCACCAGTGATTTGACTAGCGGGGGTTACAATGAGCAGTTCTTC
CDR3aa: CATSDLTSGGYNEQFF

j_gene: TRBJ2-6
abundance: few
d_gene: TRBD1
v_gene: TRBV7-3
CDR3nt: TGTGCCAGCAGCCCGGAGACAGGGTTGGGGGCCAACGTCCTGACTTTC
CDR3aa: CASSPETGLGANVLTF

j_gene: TRBJ2-5
abundance: few
d_gene: NA
v_gene: TRBV7-2
CDR3nt: TGTGCCAGCAGCTTAGAGGTGATCGGGGAGACCCAGTACTTC
CDR3aa: CASSLEVIGETQYF

j_gene: TRBJ1-2
abundance: once
d_gene: NA
v_gene: TRBV30
CDR3nt: TGTGCCTGGAGAGGGAACTATGGCTACACCTTC
CDR3aa: CAWRGNYGYTF

j_gene: TRBJ2-2
abundance: NA
d_gene: NA
v_gene: TRBV7-3
CDR3nt: TGTGCCAGCAGCTTAACCGGGACGGCGAACACCGGGGAGCTGTTTTTT
CDR3aa: CASSLTGTANTGELFF

j_gene: TRBJ2-1
abundance: NA
d_gene: TRBD2
v_gene: TRBV6-1
CDR3nt: TGTGCCAGCAGTGAAGTAACAACTAGCGGGGGGAGGAAGTTCTTC
CDR3aa: CASSEVTTSGGRKFF

j_gene: TRBJ2-5
abundance: few
d_gene: TRBD1
v_gene: TRBV20-1
CDR3nt: TGCAGTGCTGGGGACAGGGGAAAAGAGACCCAGTACTTC
CDR3aa: CSAGDRGKETQYF

j_gene: TRBJ2-7
abundance: NA
d_gene: NA
v_gene: TRBV10-3
CDR3nt: TGTGCCATCAGTGAGGAGGGGGGGCGATTCTACGAGCAGTACTTC
CDR3aa: CAISEEGGRFYEQYF

j_gene: TRBJ1-4
abundance: few
d_gene: TRBD1
v_gene: TRBV5-1
CDR3nt: TGCGCCAGCAGCTTGAGGGACAGGGTGCGTGAAAAACTGTTTTTT
CDR3aa: CASSLRDRVREKLFF

j_gene: TRBJ2-2
abundance: NA
d_gene: NA
v_gene: TRBV24-1
CDR3nt: TGTGCCACCAGTGATTTTGGGGGGACCGGGGAGCTGTTTTTT
CDR3aa: CATSDFGGTGELFF

j_gene: TRBJ2-2
abundance: NA
d_gene: NA
v_gene: TRBV2
CDR3nt: TGTGCCAGCAGTGAAGATTGGCAGGGCAACACCGGGGAGCTGTTTTTT
CDR3aa: CASSEDWQGNTGELFF

j_gene: TRBJ2-1
abundance: few
d_gene: TRBD2
v_gene: TRBV5-1
CDR3nt: TGCGCCAGCAGCTTGGCCGCACTAGCGGGGGCCTACAATGAGCAGTTCTTC
CDR3aa: CASSLAALAGAYNEQFF

j_gene: TRBJ1-1
abundance: NA
d_gene: NA
v_gene: TRBV7-9
CDR3nt: TGTGCCAGCAGGAGTGGGCGGGAGAACACTGAAGCTTTCTTT
CDR3aa: CASRSGRENTEAFF

j_gene: TRBJ2-1
abundance: few
d_gene: TRBD2
v_gene: TRBV20-1
CDR3nt: TGCAGTGCTAGGCCCGAGCGGGGGTTCTACAATGAGCAGTTCTTC
CDR3aa: CSARPERGFYNEQFF

j_gene: TRBJ2-1
abundance: few
d_gene: TRBD2
v_gene: TRBV28
CDR3nt: TGTGCCAGCAGTTTAACTAGCGGGGGGGTGCACCGGGATGAGCAGTTCTTC
CDR3aa: CASSLTSGGVHRDEQFF

j_gene: TRBJ2-5
abundance: few
d_gene: TRBD1
v_gene: TRBV12-3/TRBV12-4
CDR3nt: TGTGCCAGCAGTTTCACGGGACAGCTCCAAGAGACCCAGTACTTC
CDR3aa: CASSFTGQLQETQYF

j_gene: TRBJ2-1
abundance: few
d_gene: TRBD2
v_gene: TRBV20-1
CDR3nt: TGCAGTGCTAGAGAGGGTACTAGCGTCTACAATGAGCAGTTCTTC
CDR3aa: CSAREGTSVYNEQFF

j_gene: TRBJ2-1
abundance: NA
d_gene: NA
v_gene: TRBV6-2/TRBV6-3
CDR3nt: TGTGCCAGCAGTTACCTGGCGGGGTTCGGGGGCAGGAACAATAAGCAGTTCTTC
CDR3aa: CASSYLAGFGGRNNKQFF

j_gene: TRBJ1-4
abundance: NA
d_gene: NA
v_gene: TRBV29-1
CDR3nt: TGCAGCGTTGAAGGAGCGGCAGGGCCTGAAAAACTGTTTTTT
CDR3aa: CSVEGAAGPEKLFF

j_gene: TRBJ1-4
abundance: few
d_gene: NA
v_gene: TRBV10-2
CDR3nt: TGCGCCAGCAGTGATCGGGTCCTCTATGAAAAACTGTTTTTT
CDR3aa: CASSDRVLYEKLFF

j_gene: TRBJ2-7
abundance: NA
d_gene: TRBD1
v_gene: TRBV7-8
CDR3nt: TGTGCCAGCAGCTTAGTTGCGACAGGGCTCTACGAGCAGTACTTC
CDR3aa: CASSLVATGLYEQYF

j_gene: TRBJ2-7
abundance: few
d_gene: NA
v_gene: TRBV5-6
CDR3nt: TGTGCCAGCAGCTCACAGGGTATTGCCTACGGGCAGTACTTC
CDR3aa: CASSSQGIAYGQYF

j_gene: TRBJ2-1
abundance: few
d_gene: NA
v_gene: TRBV7-9
CDR3nt: TGTGCCAGCACCGACGGGGCCTACAATGAGCAGTTCTTC
CDR3aa: CASTDGAYNEQFF

j_gene: TRBJ2-7
abundance: NA
d_gene: NA
v_gene: TRBV5-6
CDR3nt: TGTGCCAGCAGCGGCGGACCTTCCTACCAATACGAGCAGTACTTC
CDR3aa: CASSGGPSYQYEQYF

j_gene: TRBJ2-7
abundance: few
d_gene: NA
v_gene: TRBV29-1
CDR3nt: TGCAGCGTTGGGGGGGACACCTACGAGCAGTACTTC
CDR3aa: CSVGGDTYEQYF

j_gene: TRBJ2-7
abundance: few
d_gene: NA
v_gene: TRBV7-3
CDR3nt: TGTGCCAGCAGCTTAAATCCGGGGCCAACCTACGAGCAGTACTTC
CDR3aa: CASSLNPGPTYEQYF

j_gene: TRBJ2-3
abundance: NA
d_gene: NA
v_gene: TRBV7-9
CDR3nt: TGTGCCAGCAGCTTAGATTCTCCCCCCACAGATACGCAGTATTTT
CDR3aa: CASSLDSPPTDTQYF

j_gene: TRBJ1-3
abundance: few
d_gene: NA
v_gene: TRBV28
CDR3nt: TGTGCCAGCAGGGAGATGACGCTCTCTGGAAACACCATATATTTT
CDR3aa: CASREMTLSGNTIYF

j_gene: TRBJ1-5
abundance: NA
d_gene: TRBD1
v_gene: TRBV30
CDR3nt: TGTGCCTGGAGTTACTCTGGACAGGGGAGTCAGCCCCAGCATTTT
CDR3aa: CAWSYSGQGSQPQHF

j_gene: TRBJ2-7
abundance: few
d_gene: TRBD1
v_gene: TRBV12-3/TRBV12-4
CDR3nt: TGTGCCAGCAGCTCCGACAGGGTCCCCTCCTACGAGCAGTACTTC
CDR3aa: CASSSDRVPSYEQYF

j_gene: TRBJ2-2
abundance: many
d_gene: NA
v_gene: TRBV7-8
CDR3nt: TGTGCCAGCAGCCCACGCGTCGGGTACACCGGGGAGCTGTTTTTT
CDR3aa: CASSPRVGYTGELFF

j_gene: TRBJ2-5
abundance: few
d_gene: TRBD2
v_gene: TRBV20-1
CDR3nt: TGCAGTGCTCCCGGGCGGGGGGCGCGAGAGACCCAGTACTTC
CDR3aa: CSAPGRGARETQYF

j_gene: TRBJ2-7
abundance: few
d_gene: TRBD1
v_gene: TRBV6-5
CDR3nt: TGTGCCAGCAGTTACCCACTGACAGGGATGGAAGGTGCTCCGCTGATGCAGTACTTC
CDR3aa: CASSYPLTGMEGAPLMQYF